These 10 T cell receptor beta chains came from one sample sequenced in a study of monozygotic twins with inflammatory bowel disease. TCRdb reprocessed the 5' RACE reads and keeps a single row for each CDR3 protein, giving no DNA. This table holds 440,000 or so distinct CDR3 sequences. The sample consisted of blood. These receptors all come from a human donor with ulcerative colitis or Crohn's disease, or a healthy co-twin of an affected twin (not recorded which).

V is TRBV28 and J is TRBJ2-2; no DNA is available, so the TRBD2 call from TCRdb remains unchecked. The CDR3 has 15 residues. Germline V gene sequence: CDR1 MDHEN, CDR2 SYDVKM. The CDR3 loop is CASSFPAGNTGELFF.

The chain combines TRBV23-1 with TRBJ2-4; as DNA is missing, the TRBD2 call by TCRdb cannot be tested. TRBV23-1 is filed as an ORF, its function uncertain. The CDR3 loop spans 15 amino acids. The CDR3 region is CASTCRDSLRNIQYF.

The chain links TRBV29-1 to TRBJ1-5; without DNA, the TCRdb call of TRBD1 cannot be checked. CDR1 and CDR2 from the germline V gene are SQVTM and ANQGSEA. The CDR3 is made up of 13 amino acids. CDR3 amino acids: CSVLWGSNQPQHF. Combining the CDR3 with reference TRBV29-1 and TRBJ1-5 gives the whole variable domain SAVISQKPSRDICQRGTSLTIQCQVDSQVTMMFWYRQQPGQSLTLIATANQGSEATYESGFVIDKFPISRPNLTFSTLTVSNMSPEDSSIYLCSVLWGSNQPQHFGDGTRLSIL.

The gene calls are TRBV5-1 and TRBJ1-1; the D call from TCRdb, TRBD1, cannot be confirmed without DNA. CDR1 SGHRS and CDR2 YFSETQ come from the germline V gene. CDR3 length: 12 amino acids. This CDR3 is CASWGRGTEAFF.

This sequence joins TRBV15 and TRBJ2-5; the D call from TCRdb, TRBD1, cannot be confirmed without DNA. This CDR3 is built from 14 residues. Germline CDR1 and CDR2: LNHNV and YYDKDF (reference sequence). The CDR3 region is CATSRDIGRETQYF.

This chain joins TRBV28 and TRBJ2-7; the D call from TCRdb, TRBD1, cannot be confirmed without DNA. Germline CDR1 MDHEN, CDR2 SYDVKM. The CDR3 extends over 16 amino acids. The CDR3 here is CASSLWGRGLENEQYF.

CDR3 amino acids: CASSPTGDTSETQYF. The V gene is TRBV5-5, the J gene TRBJ2-5; TCRdb lists TRBD1, though no DNA is available to test this call. The CDR3 is 15 amino acids. CDR1 SGHKS and CDR2 YYEKEE come from the germline V gene (reference sequence).

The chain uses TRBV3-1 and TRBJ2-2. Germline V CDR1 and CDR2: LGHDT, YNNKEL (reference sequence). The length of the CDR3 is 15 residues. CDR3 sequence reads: CASSQVLLNTGELFF.

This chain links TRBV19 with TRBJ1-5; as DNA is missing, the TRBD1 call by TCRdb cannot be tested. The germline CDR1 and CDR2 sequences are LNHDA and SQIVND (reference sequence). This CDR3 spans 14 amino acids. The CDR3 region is CASSIEGGGQPQHF.

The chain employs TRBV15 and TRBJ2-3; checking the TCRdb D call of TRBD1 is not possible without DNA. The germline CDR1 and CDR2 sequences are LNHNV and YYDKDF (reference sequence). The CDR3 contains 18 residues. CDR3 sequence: CATSRNPGGAGSEDTQYF.